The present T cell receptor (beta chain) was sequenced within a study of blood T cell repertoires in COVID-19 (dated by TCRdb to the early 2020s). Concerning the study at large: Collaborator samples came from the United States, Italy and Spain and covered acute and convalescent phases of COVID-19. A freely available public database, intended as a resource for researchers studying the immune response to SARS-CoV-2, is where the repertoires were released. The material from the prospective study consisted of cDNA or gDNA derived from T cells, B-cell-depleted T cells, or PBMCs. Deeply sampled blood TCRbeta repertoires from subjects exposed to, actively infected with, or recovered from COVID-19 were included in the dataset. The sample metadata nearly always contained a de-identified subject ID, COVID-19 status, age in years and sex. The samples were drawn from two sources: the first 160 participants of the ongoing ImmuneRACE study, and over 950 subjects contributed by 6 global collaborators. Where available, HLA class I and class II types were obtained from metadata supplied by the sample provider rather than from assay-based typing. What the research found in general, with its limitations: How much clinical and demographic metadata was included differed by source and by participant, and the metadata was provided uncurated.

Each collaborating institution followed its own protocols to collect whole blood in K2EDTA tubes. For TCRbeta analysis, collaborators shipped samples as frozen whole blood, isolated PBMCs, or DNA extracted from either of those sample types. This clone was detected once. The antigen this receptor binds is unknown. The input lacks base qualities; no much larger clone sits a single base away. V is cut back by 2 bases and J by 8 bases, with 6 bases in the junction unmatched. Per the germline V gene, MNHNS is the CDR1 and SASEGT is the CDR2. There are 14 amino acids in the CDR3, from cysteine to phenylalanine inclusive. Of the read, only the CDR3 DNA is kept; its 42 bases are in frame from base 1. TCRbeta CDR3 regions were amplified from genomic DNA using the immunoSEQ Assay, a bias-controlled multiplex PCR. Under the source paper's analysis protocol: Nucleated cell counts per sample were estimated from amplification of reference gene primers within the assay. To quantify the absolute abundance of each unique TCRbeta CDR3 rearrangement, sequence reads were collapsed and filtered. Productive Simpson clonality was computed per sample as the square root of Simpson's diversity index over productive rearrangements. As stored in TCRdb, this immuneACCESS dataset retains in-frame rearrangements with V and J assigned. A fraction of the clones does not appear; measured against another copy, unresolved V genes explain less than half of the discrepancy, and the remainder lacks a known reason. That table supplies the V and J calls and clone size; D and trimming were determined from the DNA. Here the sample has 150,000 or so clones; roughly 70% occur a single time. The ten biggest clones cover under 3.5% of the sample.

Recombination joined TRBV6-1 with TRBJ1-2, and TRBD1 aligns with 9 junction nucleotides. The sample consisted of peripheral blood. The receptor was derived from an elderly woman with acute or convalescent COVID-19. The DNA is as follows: TGTGCCAGCAGTGAAAGGACAGGGGTTGACGGCTACACCTTC. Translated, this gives CASSERTGVDGYTF.